A single TCR beta chain is shown here with its context. The data were obtained in a study of OX40 agonist ivuxolimab in advanced cancers. The assay was immunoSEQ multiplex PCR, and TCRdb's table has in-frame clones only and misses some. The table records around 60,000 clones, 75% to 85% of them present only once. Sampling times: baseline, cycle 4 day 1, cycle 7 day 1. Germline CDR1 reads SEHNR; CDR2 reads FQNEAQ (reference sequence). Trimming removed 7 bases from V and 4 bases from J; junction bases left unmatched: 8. This CDR3 has 14 residues. The sequence came from an adult with an advanced solid tumor such as melanoma, head and neck, liver or kidney cancer. The sample here was CD4+ or CD8+ T cells sorted from blood, taken in a trial of the OX40 agonist ivuxolimab. The V call is TRBV7-9, the J call TRBJ1-1; 8 bases line up with TRBD1. This chain's CDR3 is CASIRTGGSTEAFF. CDR3 coding DNA: TGTGCCAGCATTCGAACAGGGGGGAGCACTGAAGCTTTCTTT.